Shown below are 2 T cell receptor beta chains from a single sample sequenced in a study of cytomegalovirus exposure and HLA in healthy donors listed by TCRdb under 2017. The library was prepared using the immunoSEQ multiplex PCR assay. For the multiplex PCR, a mixture combining 60 forward primers for TCR Vbeta segments and 13 reverse primers for TCR Jbeta segments was used. In its TCRdb copy, this immuneACCESS table keeps in-frame sequences only and misses some clones. Where compared with another copy, unresolved V genes explain less than half of these, and the others have no known cause. The sample table lists 150,000 to 200,000 clones, 80% of them with a count of one. Jointly, the top ten make up 6.3% of the sample. The material sequenced was PBMCs. Every receptor here comes from a male donor in good health and CMV-seropositive.

This clone was seen a single time. J is TRBJ2-7 and V is TRBV28; D is perhaps TRBD1 (7 bases). The CDR3 loop spans 15 amino acids. Trimming removed 2 bases from V and 5 bases from J, with 16 bases in between. Germline V gene lookup returns CDR1 MDHEN and CDR2 SYDVKM. In DNA, the CDR3 is TGTGCCAGCAGTTTACCCGCCAGGGGGGTCCACGAGCAGTACTTC. Residues: CASSLPARGVHEQYF. The variable domain in full, with the rest retrieved from reference TRBV28 and TRBJ2-7, is DVKVTQSSRYLVKRTGEKVFLECVQDMDHENMFWYRQDPGLGLRLIYFSYDVKMKEKGDIPEGYSVSREKKERFSLILESASTNQTSMYLCASSLPARGVHEQYFGPGTRLTVT.

This chain joins TRBV7-8 and TRBJ1-1; a possible D gene is TRBD1 (5 bases). Trimming shortened V by 4 bases and J by 5 bases, and 17 bases separated the two germline ends. This CDR3 contains 15 residues. Germline CDR1 is SGHVS and CDR2 is FQNEAQ. CDR3 coding DNA: TGTGCCAGCAGCTCATCCGTAGGGCGGGGGACTGAAGCTTTCTTT. It yields the protein CASSSSVGRGTEAFF.